Following are 19 T cell receptor beta chains from one sample sequenced in a study of shared clonotypes between healthy human individuals. Sequenced by immunoSEQ multiplex PCR; TCRdb stores in-frame clones only, minus some. The table lists 1,400,000 or so clones, 98% of them singletons. The material sequenced was naive CD4+ T cells sorted from blood. The subset is: CD45RA+ positively selected. The receptors were gathered from a man younger than 40 in good health.

This sequence joins TRBV5-6 and TRBJ2-7; a weak D match, TRBD2 (6 bases). The CDR3 loop spans 14 amino acids. The germline gives CDR1 SGHDT, CDR2 YYEEEE. Trimming shortened V by 4 bases and J by 6 bases, and 17 bases separated the two germline ends. The CDR3 bases are TGTGCCAGCAGCGGGGAGCGGGTCCCTCGCGAGCAGTACTTC. Translated, it gives CASSGERVPREQYF.

Turning to this clone: The sample holds other DNA sequences that translate to the same CDR3. The V call is TRBV19, the J call TRBJ2-1; no clear D. This CDR3 is built from 12 residues. Per the germline V gene, CDR1 is LNHDA and CDR2 is SQIVND (reference sequence). Trimming took off 1 base at V and 8 bases at J, with 6 bases between the two ends. The CDR3 region has the DNA TGTGCCAGTAGTATAGGGGGTGATGAGCAGTTCTTC. Its protein is CASSIGGDEQFF.

The chain employs TRBV7-8 and TRBJ2-4; unclear D gene. V was trimmed by 2 bases and J by 2 bases, leaving 4 bases between them. There are 13 residues in the CDR3. Germline V gene lookup returns CDR1 SGHVS and CDR2 FQNEAQ. The CDR3 loop is CASSLHPKNIQYF. The CDR3 DNA reads TGTGCCAGCAGCTTACACCCCAAAAACATTCAGTACTTC.

This chain connects TRBV4-3 to TRBJ1-1; D is unclear. The CDR3 consists of 15 residues. Trimming shortened V by 0 bases and J by 4 bases, and 12 bases separated the two germline ends. Germline V gives CDR1 LGHNA, CDR2 YSLEER. The CDR3 reads CASSQDLEWGTEAFF. For the CDR3, the DNA is TGCGCCAGCAGCCAAGATTTGGAGTGGGGCACTGAAGCTTTCTTT.

As for this clone: A junction boundary mismatches the germline segment, possibly from a read error. The CDR3 region has the DNA TGTGCCAGCAGCCTGAAACAGGGGGAAGTCTACGATGAGCAGTTCTTC. As protein: CASSLKQGEVYDEQFF. The genes are TRBV9 and TRBJ2-1; 8 positions match TRBD1. The germline gives CDR1 SGDLS, CDR2 YYNGEE. This CDR3 region has 16 residues.

The rearrangement uses TRBV20-1 and TRBJ1-2; perhaps TRBD1 as D (5 bases). Per the germline V gene, CDR1 is DFQATT and CDR2 is SNEGSKA (reference sequence). Trimming removed 0 bases at V and 11 bases at J, with 10 bases between. The CDR3 is 11 amino acids. In DNA form, the CDR3 reads TGCAGTGCTAGAGATGTGTGGGGGTACACCTTC. As protein: CSARDVWGYTF.

This chain uses TRBV4-1 with TRBJ2-5; no clear D. Trimming pared 0 bases from V and 2 bases from J, leaving 10 bases between. Germline lookup yields CDR1 MGHRA and CDR2 YSYEKL. This CDR3 region has 15 residues. The chain's CDR3 is CASSQDWRSQETQYF. CDR3 bases: TGCGCCAGCAGCCAAGATTGGAGAAGTCAAGAGACCCAGTACTTC.

The chain carries TRBV28 and TRBJ2-7; 7 nucleotides align to TRBD2. Trimming took 3 bases from V and 1 from J; bases not matched to a gene: 3. The CDR3 is 14 amino acids. Germline V CDR1 and CDR2: MDHEN, SYDVKM. CDR3 sequence (DNA): TGTGCCAGCAGTTTTTGGGAGGGGTCCTACGAGCAGTACTTC. Its translation is CASSFWEGSYEQYF.

The chain links TRBV7-9 to TRBJ1-1, with D uncertain. Looked up from germline, CDR1 is SEHNR and CDR2 is FQNEAQ (reference sequence). The CDR3 extends over 15 amino acids. The ends were cut back, 6 bases at V and 0 bases at J, with 14 bases in the middle. CDR3 amino acids: CASSRGKSMNTEAFF. The CDR3 DNA reads TGTGCCAGCAGTCGAGGAAAATCCATGAACACTGAAGCTTTCTTT.

This chain connects TRBV7-2 to TRBJ1-5; D gene ambiguous. The CDR3 runs 14 residues. Germline CDR1 and CDR2: SGHTA and FQGNSA. Trimming removed 1 base at V and 11 bases at J, with 15 bases between. The CDR3 is CASSLGWKGEAQHF. The CDR3 bases are TGTGCCAGCAGCTTAGGGTGGAAGGGCGAGGCCCAGCATTTT.

The chain uses TRBV2 and TRBJ1-5; tentative D call: TRBD1 (5 bases). The germline gives CDR1 SNHLY, CDR2 FYNNEI. Trimming left V 0 bases short and J 7 bases short, with 16 bases between. The CDR3 totals 16 residues. In DNA form, the CDR3 reads TGTGCCAGCAGTGAAGCCAGGTTTCGGGGGGGGCAGCCCCAGCATTTT. Its translation is CASSEARFRGGQPQHF.

This sequence joins TRBV28 and TRBJ1-4; D is unresolved. Germline values: CDR1 MDHEN, CDR2 SYDVKM. The CDR3 is 10 residues long. V was trimmed by 8 bases and J by 7 bases, leaving 5 bases between them. The CDR3 region is CASLGEKLFF. Here the CDR3 DNA reads TGTGCCAGCCTGGGTGAAAAACTGTTTTTT.

This chain links TRBV4-2 with TRBJ2-4; the match to TRBD2 covers 14 bases. With V trimmed by 3 bases and J by 0 bases, 7 bases remained unmatched. Germline CDR1 LGHNA, CDR2 YNFKEQ. The CDR3 is 19 amino acids. The CDR3 bases are TGTGCCAGCAGCCAGGTGGGACTAGCGGGAGTCGGAGCCAAAAACATTCAGTACTTC. It specifies CASSQVGLAGVGAKNIQYF.

The chain couples TRBV6-1 to TRBJ2-7, with 7 bases fitting TRBD1. J gave up 3 bases and V 4 bases, and 12 bases lay outside the gene matches. The CDR3 has 16 amino acids. CDR1 is MNHNS and CDR2 is SASEGT in the germline V gene. The chain's CDR3 is CASSGFDRARHYEQYF. The CDR3 DNA sequence: TGTGCCAGCAGTGGATTTGACAGGGCAAGGCACTACGAGCAGTACTTC.

The chain has TRBV2 and TRBJ1-5; D is unclear. The CDR3 is 14 residues long. Germline V lookup: CDR1 SNHLY, CDR2 FYNNEI. V gave up 6 bases and J gave up 0 bases, with 9 bases separating them. DNA of the CDR3: TGTGCCAGCAGGCATAGACCTAGCAATCAGCCCCAGCATTTT. Amino acid sequence: CASRHRPSNQPQHF. The whole variable domain, filled in from reference TRBV2 and TRBJ1-5, reads EPEVTQTPSHQVTQMGQEVILRCVPISNHLYFYWYRQILGQKVEFLVSFYNNEISEKSEIFDDQFSVERPDGSNFTLKIRSTKLEDSAMYFCASRHRPSNQPQHFGDGTRLSIL.

The chain links TRBV21-1 to TRBJ2-5; the DNA was not compared with TRBD1, the D call given in the table. TRBV21-1 is a pseudogene segment. This CDR3 spans 13 amino acids. CDR3 DNA sequence: TGTGCCAGCAGCAAGCCAGGGCCGGAGACCCAGTACTTC. This codes for CASSKPGPETQYF.

The gene calls are TRBV7-2 and TRBJ2-5; the D call may be TRBD1 or TRBD2 (5 bases each). CDR3 length: 14 residues. With 3 bases removed from V and 2 bases from J, the gap between germline ends came to 10 bases. CDR1 is SGHTA and CDR2 is FQGNSA in the germline V gene. The CDR3 protein is CASSLSGAQETQYF. The CDR3 coding sequence is TGTGCCAGCAGCTTGTCCGGGGCTCAAGAGACCCAGTACTTC. The full variable domain, in which reference TRBV7-2 and TRBJ2-5 provide the parts outside the CDR3, is GAGVSQSPSNKVTEKGKDVELRCDPISGHTALYWYRQSLGQGLEFLIYFQGNSAPDKSGLPSDRFSAERTGGSVSTLTIQRTQQEDSAVYLCASSLSGAQETQYFGPGTRLLVL.

This clone has just one count. The V and J genes are TRBV9 and TRBJ2-3; TRBD2 aligns across 8 bases. The CDR3 loop spans 19 amino acids. Germline CDR1 and CDR2: SGDLS and YYNGEE. V lost 3 bases and J lost 4; bases outside the gene matches: 19. This CDR3 reads CASSAGWGSGSFVADTQYF. CDR3 sequence (DNA): TGTGCCAGCAGCGCCGGCTGGGGCAGCGGGAGTTTCGTCGCAGATACGCAGTATTTT.

The chain links TRBV6-5 to TRBJ2-3, with 7 bases that match TRBD2. The CDR3 is 16 residues long. The J segment lost 4 bases and the V segment lost 2 bases, leaving 9 bases of the junction unmatched. The germline CDR1 and CDR2 sequences are MNHEY and SVGAGI. The CDR3 is CASSYGQSGTPDTQYF. As DNA, the CDR3 is TGTGCCAGCAGTTACGGTCAAAGCGGGACCCCAGATACGCAGTATTTT.